The 15 T cell receptor beta chains reported below all come from one sample, sequenced in a study of blood T cells in healthy people across ages. The use of a sample-barcoded 5' primer and a J-beta primer mix characterized a second PCR of 7 to 11 cycles. Each CDR3 protein gets one entry after TCRdb re-called the 5' RACE reads with MiXCR. The profile covers 550,000 to 700,000 distinct CDR3 sequences, with roughly 29% appearing a single time and 15% to 20% taken by the ten largest. Material: blood. The receptor set was obtained from a woman aged 70 to 79 in good health.

This clonotype was seen more than once but under ten times. V gene TRBV12-3 or TRBV12-4 combines with J gene TRBJ1-2; D remains ambiguous. Trimming left V 7 bases short and J 7 bases short, with 16 bases between. The CDR3 sequence is 13 residues long. The CDR3 DNA reads TGTGCCAGCACCCCGGACTTGTGGTCTGGCTACACCTTC. This translates into CASTPDLWSGYTF.

The V and J genes are TRBV3-1 and TRBJ1-4, with 7 bases identical to TRBD1. The CDR3 is 16 residues long. Germline CDR1 and CDR2: LGHDT and YNNKEL (reference sequence). Trimming removed 4 bases from V and 8 bases from J; junction bases left unmatched: 13. Here the CDR3 DNA reads TGTGCCAGCAGCCCTTATGGACAGGTACGGGGAGAAAAACTGTTTTTT. This encodes CASSPYGQVRGEKLFF.

This clonotype was counted only a few times. The J gene is TRBJ1-1, the V gene TRBV2, with TRBD1 matching over 9 bases. Germline V gene data show CDR1 as SNHLY and CDR2 as FYNNEI. CDR3 length equals 14 residues. V shed 6 bases and J 1 base; nucleotides not matched to a gene: 3. The CDR3 spells CASRWDRENTEAFF. CDR3 DNA sequence: TGTGCCAGCAGATGGGACAGGGAGAACACTGAAGCTTTCTTT.

This clonotype was recorded a few times. The chain links TRBV24-1 to TRBJ1-2; D remains ambiguous. Trimming took off 1 base at V and 4 bases at J, with 9 bases between the two ends. The CDR3 runs to 14 residues. Germline CDR1 reads KGHDR; CDR2 reads SFDVKD. The CDR3 reads CATSDFSQTYGYTF. The CDR3 bases are TGTGCCACCAGTGATTTTAGTCAGACCTATGGCTACACCTTC.

This clonotype was seen just once. This chain connects TRBV7-9 to TRBJ2-4; D not resolved. Germline CDR1 SEHNR, CDR2 FQNEAQ (reference sequence). The CDR3 has 14 amino acids. Trimming pared 9 bases from V and 0 bases from J, leaving 12 bases between. As DNA, the CDR3 is TGTGCCAGTGCGGCGGAACTAGCCAAAAACATTCAGTACTTC. As protein: CASAAELAKNIQYF.

This chain links TRBV7-6 with TRBJ2-5, with D perhaps matching TRBD2 (5 bases). This CDR3 contains 15 residues. Germline V gene sequence: CDR1 SGHVS, CDR2 FNYEAQ. V lost 6 bases, J lost 3 bases, and 17 bases lay in between. In DNA form, the CDR3 reads TGTGCCAGCAGTCTTACGAGGGTTCTGGAAGAGACCCAGTACTTC. This sequence encodes CASSLTRVLEETQYF.

This clonotype was observed a few times. This chain uses TRBV10-2 with TRBJ1-1; D might be TRBD1 (6 bases). Germline values: CDR1 WSHSY, CDR2 SAAADI. The CDR3 length is 13 residues. Trimming removed 0 bases from V and 10 bases from J, with 12 bases in between. The CDR3 DNA sequence: TGCGCCAGCAGTGAGTCGCAGGGGTTGGTAGCTTTCTTT. Its protein product is CASSESQGLVAFF.

The CDR3 here is CSARSSYAQGHLANYGYTF. The CDR3 region has the DNA TGCAGTGCTAGATCCTCTTATGCCCAGGGACACCTAGCTAACTATGGCTACACCTTC. This sequence joins TRBV20-1 and TRBJ1-2; D is possibly TRBD1 (6 bases). Germline loops: CDR1 DFQATT, CDR2 SNEGSKA (reference sequence). The CDR3 loop spans 19 amino acids. The ends were cut back, 2 bases at V and 0 bases at J, with 25 bases in the middle.

Details on this clonotype: Sequence at one end of the junction differs from germline and may be a read error. V is TRBV25-1 and J is TRBJ1-6; D is uncertain. Germline-derived CDR1 and CDR2 are MGHDK and SYGVNS. This CDR3 is built from 12 residues. Here the CDR3 reads CASSDYNSPLHF. CDR3 nucleotides: TGTGCCAGCAGTGACTATAATTCGCCCCTCCACTTT.

The table lists this clonotype with a few counts. The chain links TRBV10-3 to TRBJ1-2; D ambiguous. V was trimmed by 3 bases and J by 6 bases, leaving 8 bases between them. CDR1 is ENHRY and CDR2 is SYGVKD in the germline V gene. This CDR3 is built from 12 residues. The CDR3 reads CAISEEGDGYTF. In DNA, the CDR3 is TGTGCCATCAGTGAAGAGGGAGATGGCTACACCTTC.

The CDR3 spells CASSQRHEQYF. The DNA of the CDR3 is TGTGCCAGCAGCCAACGCCACGAGCAGTACTTC. The V call is TRBV7-9, the J call TRBJ2-7; D gene uncertain. The germline V gene encodes CDR1 SEHNR and CDR2 FQNEAQ (reference sequence). V was pared by 5 bases and J by 5 bases, with 7 bases between. The CDR3 is 11 amino acids.

This clonotype has a handful of counts. The chain joins TRBV5-6 to TRBJ2-5; D remains unclear. The better agreement between TRBJ2-7 and the DNA end casts doubt on the J call. This CDR3 has 15 residues. Per germline, CDR1 SGHDT and CDR2 YYEEEE. The CDR3 sequence: CASTPLTSIPYEQYF. As DNA, the CDR3 is TGTGCCAGCACCCCTCTAACCAGCATCCCCTACGAGCAGTACTTC.

This clonotype was found a few times. V gene TRBV9 combines with J gene TRBJ1-2; unclear D gene. The germline V gene has CDR1 SGDLS and CDR2 YYNGEE. The V end was cut by 0 bases, the J end by 0 bases, with 9 bases between. The CDR3 is 15 amino acids. This CDR3 reads CASSVGQITNYGYTF. The DNA for the CDR3 is TGTGCCAGCAGCGTAGGGCAAATTACTAACTATGGCTACACCTTC.

The sample holds a few counts of this clonotype. V is TRBV13 and J is TRBJ2-3; D possibly corresponds to TRBD2 (6 bases). The ends were cut back, 5 bases at V and 2 bases at J, with 11 bases in the middle. CDR1 is PRHDT and CDR2 is FYEKMQ in the germline V gene (reference sequence). The CDR3 loop spans 14 amino acids. The CDR3, as DNA: TGTGCCAGCAGCCCTGAGCGGGTCACAGATACGCAGTATTTT. It translates to CASSPERVTDTQYF.

This clonotype was observed a handful of times. The chain links TRBV20-1 to TRBJ1-6; no firm D call. The CDR3 covers 13 residues. Germline-derived CDR1 and CDR2 are DFQATT and SNEGSKA (reference sequence). Deletions cut 6 bases from V and 7 bases from J, with 13 bases between. CDR3 nucleotides: TGCAGTGCCGGGGTGGCGGCCAATTCACCCCTCCACTTT. Its protein product is CSAGVAANSPLHF.